Here is one T cell receptor (beta chain) with its context. This specimen belongs to a study of blood T cell repertoires in COVID-19. Whole-study context: Samples taken during acute and convalescent COVID-19 were collected in the United States, Italy and Spain. From T cells, B-cell-depleted T cells, or PBMCs came the material, which was cDNA or gDNA.

The CDR3 loop spans 12 amino acids. With 4 bases removed from V and 4 bases from J, the gap between germline ends came to 8 bases. Germline V gene data show CDR1 as SQVTM and CDR2 as ANQGSEA. The repertoire was sequenced with immunoSEQ multiplex PCR; TCRdb's copy has only in-frame clones and lacks some. Of fewer than 200,000 clones in the sample, 79% were seen once. The sample comprised peripheral blood. This TCR was recovered from a woman aged 55-70 years with COVID-19, enrolled during active disease. The chain joins TRBV29-1 to TRBJ1-5; no firm D call. CDR3 sequence: CSVGSENQPQHF. DNA of the CDR3: TGCAGCGTTGGCAGTGAAAATCAGCCCCAGCATTTT.